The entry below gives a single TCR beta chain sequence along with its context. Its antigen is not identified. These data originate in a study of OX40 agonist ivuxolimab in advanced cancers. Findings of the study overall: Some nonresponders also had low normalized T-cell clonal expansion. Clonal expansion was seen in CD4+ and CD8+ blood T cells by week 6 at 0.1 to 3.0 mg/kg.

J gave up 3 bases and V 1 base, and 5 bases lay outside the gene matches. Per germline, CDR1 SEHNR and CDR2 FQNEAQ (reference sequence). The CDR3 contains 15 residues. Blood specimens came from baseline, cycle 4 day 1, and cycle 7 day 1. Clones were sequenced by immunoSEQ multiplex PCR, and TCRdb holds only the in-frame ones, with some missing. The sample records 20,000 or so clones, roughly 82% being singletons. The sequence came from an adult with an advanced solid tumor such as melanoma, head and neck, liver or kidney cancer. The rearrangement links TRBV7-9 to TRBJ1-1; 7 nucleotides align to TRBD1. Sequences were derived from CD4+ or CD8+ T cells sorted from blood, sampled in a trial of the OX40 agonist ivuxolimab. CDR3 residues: CASSLVGRGDTEAFF. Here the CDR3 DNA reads TGTGCCAGCAGCTTAGTCGGCAGGGGGGACACTGAAGCTTTCTTT.